By sample share, the clone carrying this T cell receptor beta chain is medium-sized (0.01 to 0.1%). Its antigen is not known. This CDR3 comprises 10 residues. Looked up from germline, CDR1 is SGHAT and CDR2 is FQDESV (reference sequence). V was pared by 5 bases and J by 5 bases, with 4 bases between. Nobody among the patients had been given any treatment before thyroid surgery. This sample is drawn from a study of metastatic and nonmetastatic thyroid tumors. The wider study: Patients with malignant and benign thyroid disease provided blood and tumor or nodule tissue, whose repertoires were compared.

General observations from the study: Reportedly, malignant thyroid tumors had significantly higher TCR beta diversity than benign nodules, in blood and tumor.

Via MiXCR, TCRdb re-called the PCR reads. The sample holds around 7,500 clones; roughly 37% are singletons and the top ten take roughly 41%. Input material: tumor tissue. This receptor was identified in a female donor with papillary thyroid cancer or a benign thyroid nodule (not recorded which). Some clones in this sample may be carry-over from other donors' samples. This sequence joins TRBV11-1 and TRBJ2-7; no reliable D call. The CDR3, as DNA: TGTGCCAGCAGCAGGGACGAGCAGTACTTC. Translated: CASSRDEQYF.